This T cell receptor beta chain was sequenced during a study of molecular identifiers for immune sequencing clone quantification. General study results and limits: Spiked TCR RNA from one Jurkat cell reportedly showed up when mixed among 950,000 to 1,000,000 naive cells.

CDR3 length: 14 amino acids. The germline V gene has CDR1 LNHDA and CDR2 SQIVND (reference sequence). Trimming took 2 bases from V and 7 from J, leaving 12 bases between them. In its sample, this clonotype was seen a few times. The antigen remains undetermined. Bulk TCR libraries used previously described methods and listed TCR primers. TCRdb reprocessed the PCR reads with MiXCR, giving one entry per CDR3 protein. The sample contains 45,000 to 60,000 distinct CDR3 sequences, roughly 36% of which appear only once. Naive CD8 T cells were sorted as CD8+CD4-CCR7+CD45RA+. The gene calls are TRBV19 and TRBJ1-5; D remains unclear. The sequenced sample was naive CD8+ T cells from blood, with Jurkat cell RNA spiked in. Subset in this sample: FACS-sorted CD8+CD4-CCR7+CD45RA+ naive T cells. The receptor was isolated from a human donor in good health. Some libraries in this study had Jurkat cell RNA spiked in. In DNA, the CDR3 is TGTGCCAGTAGTATAATGTGGGGAGGGCAGCCCCAGCATTTT. Translating it yields CASSIMWGGQPQHF.